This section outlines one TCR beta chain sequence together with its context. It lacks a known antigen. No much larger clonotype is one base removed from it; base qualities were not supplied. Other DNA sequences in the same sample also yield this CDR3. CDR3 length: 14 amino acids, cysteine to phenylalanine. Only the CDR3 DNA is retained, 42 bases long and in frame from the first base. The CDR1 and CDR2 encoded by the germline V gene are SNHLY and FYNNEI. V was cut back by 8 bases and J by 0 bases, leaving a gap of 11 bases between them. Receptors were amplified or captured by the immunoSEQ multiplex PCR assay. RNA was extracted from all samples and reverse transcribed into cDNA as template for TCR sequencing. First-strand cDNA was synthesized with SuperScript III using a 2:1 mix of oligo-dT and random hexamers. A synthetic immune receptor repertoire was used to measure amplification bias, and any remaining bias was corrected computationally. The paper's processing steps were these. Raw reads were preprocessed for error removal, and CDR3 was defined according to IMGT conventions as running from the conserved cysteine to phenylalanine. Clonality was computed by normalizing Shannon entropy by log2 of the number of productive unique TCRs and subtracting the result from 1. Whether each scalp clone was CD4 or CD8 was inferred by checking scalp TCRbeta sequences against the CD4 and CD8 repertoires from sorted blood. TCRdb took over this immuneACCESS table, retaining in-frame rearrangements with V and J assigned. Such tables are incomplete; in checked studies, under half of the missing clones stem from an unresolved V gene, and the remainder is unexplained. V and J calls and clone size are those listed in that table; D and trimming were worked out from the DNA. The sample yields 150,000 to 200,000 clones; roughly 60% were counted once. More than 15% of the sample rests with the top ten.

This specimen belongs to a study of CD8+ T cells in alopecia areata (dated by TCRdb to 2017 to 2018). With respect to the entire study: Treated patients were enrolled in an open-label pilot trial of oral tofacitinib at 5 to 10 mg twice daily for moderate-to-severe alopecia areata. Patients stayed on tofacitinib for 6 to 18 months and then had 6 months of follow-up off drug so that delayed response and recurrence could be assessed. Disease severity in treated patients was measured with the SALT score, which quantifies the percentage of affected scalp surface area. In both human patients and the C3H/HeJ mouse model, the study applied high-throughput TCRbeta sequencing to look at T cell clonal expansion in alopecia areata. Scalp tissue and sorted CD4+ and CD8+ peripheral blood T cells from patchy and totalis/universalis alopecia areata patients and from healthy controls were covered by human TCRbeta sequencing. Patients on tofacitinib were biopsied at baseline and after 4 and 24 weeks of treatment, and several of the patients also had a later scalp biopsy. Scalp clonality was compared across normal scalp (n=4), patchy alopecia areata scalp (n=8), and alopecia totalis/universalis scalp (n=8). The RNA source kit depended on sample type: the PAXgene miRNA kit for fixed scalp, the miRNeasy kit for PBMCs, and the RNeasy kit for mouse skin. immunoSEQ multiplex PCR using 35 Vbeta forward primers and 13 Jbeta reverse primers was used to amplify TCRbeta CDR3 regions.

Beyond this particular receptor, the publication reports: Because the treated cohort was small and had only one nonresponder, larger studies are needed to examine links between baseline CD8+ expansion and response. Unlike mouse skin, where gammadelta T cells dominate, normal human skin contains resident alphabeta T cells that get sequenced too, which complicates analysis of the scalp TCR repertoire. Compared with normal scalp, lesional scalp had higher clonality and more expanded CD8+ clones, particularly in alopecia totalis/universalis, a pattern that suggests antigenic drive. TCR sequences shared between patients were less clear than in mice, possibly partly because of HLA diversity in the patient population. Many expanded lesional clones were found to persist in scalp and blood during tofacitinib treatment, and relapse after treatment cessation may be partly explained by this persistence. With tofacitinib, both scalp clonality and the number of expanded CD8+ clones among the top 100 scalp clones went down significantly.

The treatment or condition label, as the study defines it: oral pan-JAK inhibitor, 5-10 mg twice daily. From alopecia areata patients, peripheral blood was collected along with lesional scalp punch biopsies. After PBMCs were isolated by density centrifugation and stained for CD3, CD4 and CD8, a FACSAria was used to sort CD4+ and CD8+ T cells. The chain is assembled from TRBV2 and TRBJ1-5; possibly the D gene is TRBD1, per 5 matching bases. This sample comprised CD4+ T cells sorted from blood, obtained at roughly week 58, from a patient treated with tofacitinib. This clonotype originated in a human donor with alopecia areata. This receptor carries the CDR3 CASQGVDSNQPQHF. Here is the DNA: TGTGCCAGCCAGGGAGTTGATAGCAATCAGCCCCAGCATTTT.